A single sample is the source of the 9 T cell receptor beta chains below, sequenced in a study of cytomegalovirus exposure and HLA in healthy donors. Use of 60 Vbeta and 13 Jbeta primers characterized the PCR. Produced via immunoSEQ multiplex PCR; TCRdb's table is partial and in-frame only. Of about 170,000 clones listed, around 80% are singletons. The sequenced sample consisted of PBMCs. These receptor sequences come from a male donor in good health and CMV-seronegative.

The V and J genes are TRBV6-1 and TRBJ1-5, with TRBD1 as a possible D gene (5 bases). Between the trimmed V and J ends, which lost 1 base and 6 bases, there was a span of 13 bases. The CDR3 consists of 15 residues. Germline V CDR1 and CDR2: MNHNS, SASEGT. The CDR3 DNA is TGTGCCAGCAGTGAAGGGGGGGGAAGATCTCAGCCCCAGCATTTT. It codes for CASSEGGGRSQPQHF.

This chain uses TRBV28 with TRBJ2-2, with 8 nucleotides matching TRBD1. The CDR3 is made up of 15 amino acids. CDR1 is MDHEN, CDR2 SYDVKM, per germline. The trim removed 6 bases at V and 2 bases at J, leaving 5 bases unmatched. CDR3 bases: TGTGCCAGCAGAACCGGACAGGGTAACACCGGGGAGCTGTTTTTT. Translation gives CASRTGQGNTGELFF.

The chain employs TRBV28 and TRBJ2-7, with D perhaps matching TRBD2 (6 bases). V was cut by 6 bases and J by 7 bases, with 16 bases left in between. This CDR3 is 13 amino acids long. From germline, CDR1 is MDHEN and CDR2 SYDVKM. The CDR3 sequence: CASSTPGADEQYF. CDR3 DNA sequence: TGTGCCAGCAGCACGCCGGGAGCGGATGAGCAGTACTTC.

This chain links TRBV29-1 with TRBJ1-5; 11 nucleotides align to TRBD1. From germline, CDR1 is SQVTM and CDR2 ANQGSEA. This CDR3 has 14 residues. After removal of 6 bases from V and 3 bases from J, the junction contained 4 bases not matched to a gene. CDR3 protein: CSVGTGGINQPQHF. The CDR3 nucleotides are TGCAGCGTCGGGACAGGGGGGATCAATCAGCCCCAGCATTTT.

The J gene is TRBJ2-2, the V gene TRBV7-9; weak D call: TRBD1 (6 bases). V lost 8 bases to trimming and J lost 8 bases, with 9 bases between them. This CDR3 comprises 11 residues. Germline lookup yields CDR1 SEHNR and CDR2 FQNEAQ (reference sequence). The chain's CDR3 is CASGQSGELFF. CDR3 nucleotide sequence: TGTGCCAGCGGACAGTCGGGGGAGCTGTTTTTT.

The chain carries TRBV7-6 and TRBJ2-3, with 9 bases that match TRBD2. Looked up from germline, CDR1 is SGHVS and CDR2 is FNYEAQ. Losses at the gene ends were 1 base for V and 9 bases for J; bases not matched to a gene: 11. The CDR3 spans 16 residues. The CDR3 here is CASSLEGEASGETQYF. DNA of the CDR3: TGTGCCAGCAGCTTAGAGGGGGAGGCTAGCGGGGAAACGCAGTATTTT. The full variable domain, completed using reference TRBV7-6 and TRBJ2-3, is GAGVSQSPRYKVTKRGQDVALRCDPISGHVSLYWYRQALGQGPEFLTYFNYEAQQDKSGLPNDRFSAERPEGSISTLTIQRTEQRDSAMYRCASSLEGEASGETQYFGPGTRLTVL.

This clone showed up just once. The chain has TRBV2 and TRBJ1-5, with 7 bases that match TRBD1. Germline V CDR1 and CDR2: SNHLY, FYNNEI. The V gene end was trimmed by 6 bases and the J gene end by 1 base; junction bases not matched to a gene: 6. The CDR3 spans 15 residues. CDR3 loop: CASRADRVSNQPQHF. DNA of the CDR3: TGTGCCAGCAGAGCCGACAGGGTAAGCAATCAGCCCCAGCATTTT.

In this sample, this clone turned up a few times. The gene calls are TRBV4-1 and TRBJ2-5; 7 bases fit TRBD1. CDR3 size: 16 residues. CDR1 and CDR2 (germline): MGHRA, YSYEKL. Germline trimming cut 3 bases from V and 4 bases from J; bases unmatched to any gene: 11. The DNA for the CDR3 is TGCGCCAGCAGCCAGGGTACGACAGGGCTCCCAGAGACCCAGTACTTC. Translated: CASSQGTTGLPETQYF.

The chain has TRBV28 and TRBJ1-2, with D possibly TRBD1 on 5 matching bases. With 8 bases removed from V and 2 bases from J, the gap between germline ends came to 15 bases. CDR1 MDHEN and CDR2 SYDVKM come from the germline V gene. The CDR3 is made up of 14 amino acids. The CDR3 spells CASVWGGGNYGYTF. Written as DNA, the CDR3 is TGTGCCAGCGTCTGGGGGGGAGGGAACTATGGCTACACCTTC.